The rows below give T cell receptor beta chains drawn from one sample of a study of technical replicates of blood from a handful of donors. Assay used: immunoSEQ multiplex PCR; TCRdb lists only in-frame clones, some missing. The repertoire holds tens of thousands of clones, with 94% as singletons. Material: T cells isolated from PBMCs. Receptors were obtained from a human donor in good health. Each CDR3 is given with its conserved first and last residue. D genes are given only for firm matches. Rows may omit the clone size; those that give it use once, few, many or a size class.

J gene	D gene	clone size	V gene	CDR3 protein	CDR3 DNA
TRBJ1-2	-	-	TRBV5-5	CASSLADTELYGYTF	TGTGCCAGCAGCTTGGCGGATACAGAACTCTATGGCTACACCTTC
TRBJ2-2	TRBD1	-	TRBV10-3	CAISSRTGGANTGELFF	TGTGCCATCAGCTCCCGGACAGGGGGAGCGAACACCGGGGAGCTGTTTTTT
TRBJ2-5	-	-	TRBV6-5	CASSYRGETQYF	TGTGCCAGCAGTTACCGCGGTGAGACCCAGTACTTC
TRBJ2-7	TRBD1	-	TRBV6-5	CASSSGTGVSYEQYF	TGTGCCAGCAGTTCGGGAACAGGGGTATCCTACGAGCAGTACTTC
TRBJ2-1	TRBD2	once	TRBV30	CAWSSPGTSGSHDEQFF	TGTGCCTGGAGTTCTCCCGGGACTAGCGGGAGTCACGATGAGCAGTTCTTC
TRBJ1-1	TRBD1	-	TRBV5-4	CASSLAPGQGTEAFF	TGTGCCAGCAGCTTGGCCCCCGGACAGGGAACTGAAGCTTTCTTT
TRBJ1-4	TRBD1	-	TRBV27	CASKLGQGTGKSEKLFF	TGTGCCAGCAAGTTGGGACAGGGGACAGGCAAGAGTGAAAAACTGTTTTTT
TRBJ2-2	-	-	TRBV6-5	CASSSGGELFF	TGTGCCAGCAGCTCGGGCGGGGAGCTGTTTTTT
TRBJ2-5	TRBD2	-	TRBV4-3	CASSQDTSGRAGKTQYF	TGCGCCAGCAGCCAAGATACTAGCGGGAGGGCCGGAAAGACCCAGTACTTC
TRBJ2-1	-	-	TRBV6-6	CASSLRGEQFF	TGTGCCAGCAGTCTCCGGGGGGAGCAGTTCTTC
TRBJ2-3	TRBD2	-	TRBV4-2	CASRGLEDTQYF	TGTGCCAGCAGAGGACTAGAGGATACGCAGTATTTT
TRBJ2-7	TRBD2	-	TRBV7-3	CASSLIRTSAYEQYF	TGTGCCAGCAGCCTCATTAGGACTAGCGCGTACGAGCAGTACTTC
TRBJ2-5	-	-	TRBV7-9	CASSLSEVRTQYF	TGTGCCAGCAGCTTATCCGAGGTGAGGACCCAGTACTTC
TRBJ2-7	-	-	TRBV20-1	CSAGRNEQYF	TGCAGTGCGGGCAGGAACGAGCAGTACTTC
TRBJ2-1	TRBD2	-	TRBV28	CASRIPGGSYYNEQFF	TGTGCCAGCAGAATCCCGGGAGGGTCTTACTACAATGAGCAGTTCTTC
TRBJ2-3	-	-	TRBV7-9	CASSSPLQGRSTDTQYF	TGTGCCAGCAGCTCCCCCCTACAGGGTCGGAGCACAGATACGCAGTATTTT
TRBJ1-2	TRBD1	-	TRBV30	CAWSPGGTNGYTF	TGTGCCTGGAGTCCAGGGGGCACAAATGGCTACACCTTC
TRBJ1-2	-	-	TRBV10-3	CAISDPGGSTAYGYTF	TGTGCCATCAGTGACCCGGGGGGTTCTACCGCCTATGGCTACACCTTC
TRBJ1-1	-	-	TRBV28	CASTRGHTEAFF	TGTGCCAGCACTCGAGGGCACACTGAAGCTTTCTTT
TRBJ1-1	TRBD1	-	TRBV19	CASSTSYRGRNTEAFF	TGTGCCAGTAGTACCTCTTACAGGGGGCGGAACACTGAAGCTTTCTTT
TRBJ1-2	TRBD1	-	TRBV4-3	CASSQEFGTVLKGYTF	TGCGCCAGCAGCCAAGAGTTCGGGACAGTTCTTAAAGGCTACACCTTC
TRBJ2-7	-	-	TRBV11-3	CASSLNAGAYEQYF	TGTGCCAGCAGCTTAAACGCAGGGGCCTACGAGCAGTACTTC
TRBJ2-7	-	-	TRBV5-1	CASSLEPGSAYEQYF	TGCGCCAGCAGCTTGGAGCCGGGTAGCGCCTACGAGCAGTACTTC
TRBJ1-1	-	-	TRBV2	CASRDSLNTEAFF	TGTGCCAGCAGGGACAGTTTGAACACTGAAGCTTTCTTT
TRBJ2-3	-	-	TRBV6-5	CASRALGDTQYF	TGTGCCAGCAGGGCCCTTGGAGATACGCAGTATTTT
TRBJ2-7	-	-	TRBV7-9	CASSLSGPYEQYF	TGTGCCAGCAGCTTGAGCGGCCCCTACGAGCAGTACTTC
TRBJ1-2	-	-	TRBV15	CATSRDGEEGAQLHTYGYTF	TGTGCCACCAGCAGAGATGGGGAAGAGGGAGCCCAGCTACACACCTATGGCTACACCTTC
TRBJ2-7	-	-	TRBV9	CASSADLSSYEQYF	TGTGCCAGCAGCGCCGACTTGAGCTCCTACGAGCAGTACTTC
TRBJ1-1	-	-	TRBV18	CASSPTGFNTEAFF	TGTGCCAGCTCACCAACAGGGTTTAACACTGAAGCTTTCTTT
TRBJ1-1	TRBD1	few	TRBV14	CASSYPQGATEAFF	TGTGCCAGCAGTTATCCCCAGGGGGCCACTGAAGCTTTCTTT
TRBJ1-2	-	-	TRBV15	CATSRETAGVGYGYTF	TGTGCCACCAGCAGAGAGACGGCAGGGGTCGGCTATGGCTACACCTTC
TRBJ1-1	-	-	TRBV30	CAWSGDNGPSMNTEAFF	TGTGCCTGGAGTGGGGACAACGGTCCTTCAATGAACACTGAAGCTTTCTTT
TRBJ2-5	TRBD2	-	TRBV11-3	CASSLGLAGSYQETQYF	TGTGCCAGCAGCTTAGGGCTAGCGGGTTCGTACCAAGAGACCCAGTACTTC
TRBJ2-1	TRBD2	-	TRBV19	CASSDSRTSGRNEQFF	TGTGCCAGTAGTGACTCACGGACTAGCGGGAGAAATGAGCAGTTCTTC
TRBJ2-5	TRBD1	-	TRBV7-2	CASSLGTGWQETQYF	TGTGCCAGCAGCTTAGGGACAGGGTGGCAAGAGACCCAGTACTTC
TRBJ1-3	-	-	TRBV7-6	CASSQDRGNTIYF	TGTGCCAGCAGCCAAGACAGGGGAAACACCATATATTTT
TRBJ1-2	-	-	TRBV28	CASREGGREGYTF	TGTGCCAGCAGAGAGGGGGGGCGGGAGGGCTACACCTTC
TRBJ1-4	-	-	TRBV28	CASTKGGWTNEKLFF	TGTGCCAGCACCAAAGGGGGTTGGACTAATGAAAAACTGTTTTTT
TRBJ2-3	-	-	TRBV7-9	CASSLDRHTQYF	TGTGCCAGCAGCCTTGACAGGCATACGCAGTATTTT
TRBJ2-1	-	once	TRBV4-1	CASSRGWLNEQFF	TGCGCCAGCAGCAGGGGGTGGCTCAATGAGCAGTTCTTC
TRBJ2-7	TRBD1	-	TRBV28	CASSQDRGRVHEQYF	TGTGCCAGCAGTCAAGACAGGGGTCGGGTTCACGAGCAGTACTTC
TRBJ2-1	TRBD2	few	TRBV6-5	CASSFGLAFSYNEQFF	TGTGCCAGCAGTTTCGGACTAGCGTTTTCCTACAATGAGCAGTTCTTC
TRBJ2-7	TRBD1	-	TRBV20-1	CSAYRGTEQYF	TGCAGTGCTTACAGGGGCACCGAGCAGTACTTC
TRBJ2-7	-	-	TRBV19	CASSQTSPYEQYF	TGTGCCAGTAGTCAAACTAGTCCCTACGAGCAGTACTTC
TRBJ1-2	-	-	TRBV2	CALGTDKDYGYTF	TGTGCCCTTGGGACTGACAAAGACTATGGCTACACCTTC
TRBJ1-1	-	-	TRBV19	CASSIQGSGTEAFF	TGTGCCAGTAGTATACAGGGCTCAGGCACTGAAGCTTTCTTT